This T cell receptor beta chain came from a study of T cells in Graves' hyperthyroidism and ophthalmopathy. Study-wide findings and caveats: Ophthalmopathy stood apart from stable hyperthyroidism in a 13 V-J model. Most thyroid clonotypes expanded above 0.001 were also detected in blood.

From germline, CDR1 is MGHDK and CDR2 SYGVNS. V lost 4 bases and J 3 bases, leaving 18 bases between the germline ends. The CDR3 runs to 17 residues. TCR beta CDR3 region amplification was performed from RNA transcripts. HTBI primers were employed in a first-round RT-PCR of the TCR CDR3. TCRdb independently ran MiXCR on the multiplex PCR reads; one entry per CDR3 protein. The sample has over 700,000 distinct CDR3 sequences, around 20% seen once; the top ten hold over 15%. Note on this clonotype: Its antigen is as yet unknown.

Newly diagnosed hyperthyroidism, duration under 2 months, in patients aged 18 to 65. Before ophthalmopathy appeared, progressors gave blood at initial hyperthyroidism diagnosis. The chain is built from TRBV25-1 and TRBJ2-2, with D perhaps TRBD1 (6 bases). The source material was blood. This TCR derives from a woman aged 45-65 years with Graves' hyperthyroidism that later progressed to Graves' ophthalmopathy. The CDR3 spells CASSAIRQGLDTGELFF. CDR3 nucleotides: TGTGCCAGCAGTGCTATTAGGCAGGGGCTTGACACCGGGGAGCTGTTTTTT.